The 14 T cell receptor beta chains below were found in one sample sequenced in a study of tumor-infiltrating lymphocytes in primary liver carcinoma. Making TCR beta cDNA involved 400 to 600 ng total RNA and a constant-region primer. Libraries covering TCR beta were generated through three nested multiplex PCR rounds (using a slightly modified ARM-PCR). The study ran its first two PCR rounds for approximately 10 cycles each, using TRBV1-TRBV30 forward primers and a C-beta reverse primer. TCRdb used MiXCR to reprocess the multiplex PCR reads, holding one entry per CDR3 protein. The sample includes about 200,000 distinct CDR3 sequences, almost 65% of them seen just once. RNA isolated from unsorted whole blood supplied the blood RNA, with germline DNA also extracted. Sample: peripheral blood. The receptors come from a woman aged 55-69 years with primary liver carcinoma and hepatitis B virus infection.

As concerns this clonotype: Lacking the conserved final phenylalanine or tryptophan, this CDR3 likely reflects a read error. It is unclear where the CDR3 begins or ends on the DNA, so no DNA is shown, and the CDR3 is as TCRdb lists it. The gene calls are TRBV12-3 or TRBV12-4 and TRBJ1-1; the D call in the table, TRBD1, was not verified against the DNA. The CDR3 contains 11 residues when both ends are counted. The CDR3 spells CASSEGKGASL.

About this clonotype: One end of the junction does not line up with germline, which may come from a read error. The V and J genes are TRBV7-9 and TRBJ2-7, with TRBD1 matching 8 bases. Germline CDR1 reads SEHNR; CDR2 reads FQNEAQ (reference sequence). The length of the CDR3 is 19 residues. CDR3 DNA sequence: TGTGTCAGCAGCTCGATAGAGGGACAGGTGTGGGGAAACTCCTACGAGCAGTACTTC. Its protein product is CVSSSIEGQVWGNSYEQYF.

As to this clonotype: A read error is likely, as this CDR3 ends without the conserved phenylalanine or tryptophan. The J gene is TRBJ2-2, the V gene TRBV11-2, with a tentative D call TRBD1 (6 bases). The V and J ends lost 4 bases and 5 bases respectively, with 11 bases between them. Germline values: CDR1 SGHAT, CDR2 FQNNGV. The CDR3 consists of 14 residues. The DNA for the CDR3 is TGTGCCAGCAGCTCAAGGGGGAATACCGGGGAGCTGTTTTCT. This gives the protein CASSSRGNTGELFS.

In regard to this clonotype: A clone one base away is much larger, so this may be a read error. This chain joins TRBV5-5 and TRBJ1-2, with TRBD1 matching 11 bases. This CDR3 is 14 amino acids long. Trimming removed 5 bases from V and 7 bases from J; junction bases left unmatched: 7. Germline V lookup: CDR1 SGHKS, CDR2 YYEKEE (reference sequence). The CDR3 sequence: CASRPRTGGFGYTF. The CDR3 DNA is TGTGCCAGCAGGCCCCGGACAGGGGGCTTTGGCTACACCTTC.

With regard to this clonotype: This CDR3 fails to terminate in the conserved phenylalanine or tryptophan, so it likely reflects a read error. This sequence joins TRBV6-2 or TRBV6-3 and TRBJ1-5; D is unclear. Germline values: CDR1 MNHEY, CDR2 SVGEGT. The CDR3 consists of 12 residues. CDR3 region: CAISYSNQPQHL. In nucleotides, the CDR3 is TGTGCCATCAGTTACTCAAATCAGCCCCAGCATCTT.

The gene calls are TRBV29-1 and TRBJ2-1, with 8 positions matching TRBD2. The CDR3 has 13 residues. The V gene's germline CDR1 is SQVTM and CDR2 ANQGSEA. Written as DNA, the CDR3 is TGCGTTATAGGGACTAACGGGAGGGATGAGCAGTTCTTC. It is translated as CVIGTNGRDEQFF.

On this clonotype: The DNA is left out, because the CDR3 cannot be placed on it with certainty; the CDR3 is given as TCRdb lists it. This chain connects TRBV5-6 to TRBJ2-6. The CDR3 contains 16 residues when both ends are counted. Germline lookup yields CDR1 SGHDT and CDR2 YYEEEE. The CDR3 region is CVSSRRWGSGANVQTF.

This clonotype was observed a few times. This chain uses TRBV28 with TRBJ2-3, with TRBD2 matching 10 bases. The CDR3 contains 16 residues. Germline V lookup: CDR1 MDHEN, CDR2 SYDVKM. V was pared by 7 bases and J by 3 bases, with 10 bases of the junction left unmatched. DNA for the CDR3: TGTGCCAGCAACCATAGGGCTAGCGGGAGTACAGATACGCAGTATTTT. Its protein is CASNHRASGSTDTQYF.

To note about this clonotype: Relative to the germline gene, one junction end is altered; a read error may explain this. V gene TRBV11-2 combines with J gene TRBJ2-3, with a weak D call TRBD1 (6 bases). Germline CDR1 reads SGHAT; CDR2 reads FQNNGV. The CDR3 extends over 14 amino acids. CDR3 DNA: TGTGCCAGCAGCCACCCCGGACGGACAGATACGCAATATTTT. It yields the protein CASSHPGRTDTQYF.

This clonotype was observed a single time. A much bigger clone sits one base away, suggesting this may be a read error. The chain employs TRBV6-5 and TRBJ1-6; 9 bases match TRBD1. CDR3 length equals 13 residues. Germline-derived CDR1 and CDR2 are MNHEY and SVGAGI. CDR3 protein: CASTGQGNSPPHF. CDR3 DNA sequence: TGTGCCAGCACCGGACAGGGGAATTCACCCCCCCACTTT.

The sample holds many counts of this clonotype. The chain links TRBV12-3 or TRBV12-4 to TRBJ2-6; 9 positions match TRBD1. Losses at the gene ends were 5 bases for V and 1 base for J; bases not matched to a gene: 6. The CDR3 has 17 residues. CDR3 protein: CASSVGQGVSGANVLTF. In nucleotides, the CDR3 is TGTGCCAGCAGTGTGGGACAGGGAGTATCTGGGGCCAACGTCCTGACTTTC.

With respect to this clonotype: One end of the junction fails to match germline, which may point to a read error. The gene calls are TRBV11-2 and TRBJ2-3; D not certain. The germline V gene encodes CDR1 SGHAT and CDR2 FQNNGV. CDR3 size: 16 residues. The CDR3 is CASSLELASGTDTQYF. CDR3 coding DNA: TGTGCCAGCAGCCTAGAACTTGCTTCTGGCACAGATACGCAGTATTTT.

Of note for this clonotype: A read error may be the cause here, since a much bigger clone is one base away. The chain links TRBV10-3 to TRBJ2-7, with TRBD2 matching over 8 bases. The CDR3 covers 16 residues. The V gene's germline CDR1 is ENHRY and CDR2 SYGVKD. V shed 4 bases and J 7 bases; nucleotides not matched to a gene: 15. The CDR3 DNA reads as TGTGCCATCAGTGGTCTACTAGCGGAAGCTAATCGGGAGCAGTACTTC. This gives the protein CAISGLLAEANREQYF.

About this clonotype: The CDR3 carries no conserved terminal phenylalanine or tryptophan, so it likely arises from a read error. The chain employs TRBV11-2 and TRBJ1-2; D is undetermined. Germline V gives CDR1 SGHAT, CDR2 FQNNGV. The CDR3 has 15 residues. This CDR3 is CASSSRAAPFGGYTS. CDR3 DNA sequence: TGTGCTAGCAGCTCCCGAGCCGCCCCGTTCGGGGGCTACACCTCT.